This T cell receptor beta chain derives from a study of blood T cell repertoires in COVID-19. Using immunoSEQ multiplex PCR, the repertoire was profiled, and TCRdb retains in-frame clones only, with some absent. Here the sample spans about 69,000 clones, roughly 85% being singletons. In germline, CDR1 is KGHSH, CDR2 LQKENI. CDR3 length equals 15 residues. V was pared by 1 base and J by 9 bases, with 2 bases of the junction left unmatched. The sequenced sample consisted of peripheral blood. The receptor was derived from a woman over 75 with acute or convalescent COVID-19. The genes are TRBV18 and TRBJ2-1, with 14 bases identical to TRBD2. Here the CDR3 reads CASSPLGTSGSEQFF. The CDR3 DNA sequence: TGTGCCAGCTCACCACTTGGGACTAGCGGGAGTGAGCAGTTCTTC. Together with reference TRBV18 and TRBJ2-1, the CDR3 gives the full variable domain: NAGVMQNPRHLVRRRGQEARLRCSPMKGHSHVYWYRQLPEEGLKFMVYLQKENIIDESGMPKERFSAEFPKEGPSILRIQQVVRGDSAAYFCASSPLGTSGSEQFFGPGTRLTVL.